Sequencing of this TCR beta chain was carried out in a study of T-cell reconstitution after alpha-beta-depleted transplantation in children. Overall study results and limits: There were some patients whose high TCRbeta diversity at day 60 came from surviving recipient T cells and thymic progenitors. At around two months after transplant, the alpha-beta T cells were reportedly derived from several hundred expanded clones that came from non-depleted graft cells. Newly made T cells mostly supplied T-cell counts and diversity one year after transplant.

Unique molecular identifiers featured in how the TCRbeta library was prepared. TCRdb re-called the PCR reads with MiXCR, one entry per CDR3 protein. The sample holds 600,000 to 800,000 distinct CDR3 sequences, 13% seen once. This clonotype was recorded many times. Its antigen is not known. CDR1 is SQVTM and CDR2 is ANQGSEA in the germline V gene. V was cut by 1 base and J by 4 bases, with 16 bases left in between. This CDR3 is 15 amino acids long. Sequenced material: PBMCs, taken before TCRalphabeta/CD19-depleted stem cell transplant. This TCR was sampled from a girl aged 2-9 years with congenital amegakaryocytic thrombocytopenia, due to receive a stem cell transplant. The chain carries TRBV29-1 and TRBJ2-5; D is uncertain. The CDR3 nucleotides are TGCAGCGTTGAAGGGCGATCCGGGTTTGGAGAGACCCAGTACTTC. Translated: CSVEGRSGFGETQYF.